One sample yielded the 20 T cell receptor beta chains listed below, sequenced in a study of T cell repertoires in cytomegalovirus infection. Using its own MiXCR run on the reads, TCRdb lists one record per CDR3 protein. The sample shows 200,000 to 250,000 distinct CDR3 sequences, 6.5% of them seen only once. The source material was PBMCs. All receptors come from a human donor in good health (CMV status not recorded). Some clones in this sample may be carry-over from other donors' samples.

This clonotype was seen many times. The J gene is TRBJ2-5, the V gene TRBV20-1; a possible D gene is TRBD2 (5 bases). V lost 3 bases and J 1 base, leaving 9 bases between the germline ends. Germline CDR1 reads DFQATT; CDR2 reads SNEGSKA (reference sequence). This CDR3 has 13 amino acids. The CDR3 bases are TGCAGTGCTAGGCCGGGGTTCCAAGAGACCCAGTACTTC. Its protein product is CSARPGFQETQYF.

This clonotype has a count of ten or more. The J gene is TRBJ1-3, the V gene TRBV7-2, with D possibly matching TRBD1 (5 bases). The germline V gene encodes CDR1 SGHTA and CDR2 FQGNSA. The CDR3 spans 14 residues. The V end was cut by 8 bases, the J end by 2 bases, with 13 bases between. The CDR3 reads CASEISGTGNTIYF. The CDR3 DNA sequence: TGTGCCAGCGAGATATCAGGGACTGGAAACACCATATATTTT.

Ten or more counts support this clonotype. J is TRBJ1-1 and V is TRBV7-2; TRBD1 is a possible D gene (5 bases). The CDR3 length is 13 residues. The V end was cut by 3 bases, the J end by 4 bases, with 9 bases between. Germline CDR1 reads SGHTA; CDR2 reads FQGNSA. CDR3 loop: CASSFSGPTEAFF. CDR3 DNA: TGTGCCAGCAGCTTTTCAGGGCCCACTGAAGCTTTCTTT.

In its sample, this clonotype was seen a few times. The chain links TRBV2 to TRBJ1-1; 9 bases are a match to TRBD1. Germline-derived CDR1 and CDR2 are SNHLY and FYNNEI. The J segment lost 4 bases and the V segment lost 5 bases, leaving 5 bases of the junction unmatched. The CDR3 sequence is 14 residues long. The CDR3 DNA reads as TGTGCCAGCAGTATAGGACAGGGGAGCACTGAAGCTTTCTTT. The encoded protein is CASSIGQGSTEAFF.

In its sample, this clonotype was seen many times. The rearrangement links TRBV19 to TRBJ1-1, with a weak D call TRBD1 (5 bases). The V end lost 9 bases, the J end lost 4 bases, and 15 bases lay between the germline ends. This CDR3 has 13 residues. CDR1 is LNHDA and CDR2 is SQIVND in the germline V gene (reference sequence). CDR3: CASEVGGSTEAFF. CDR3 nucleotides: TGTGCCAGCGAGGTCGGGGGGAGCACTGAAGCTTTCTTT.

Many counts were recorded for this clonotype. The V call is TRBV6-5, the J call TRBJ2-2; D remains ambiguous. The CDR3 is made up of 17 amino acids. Germline V CDR1 and CDR2: MNHEY, SVGAGI. V was clipped by 0 bases and J by 4 bases, with 15 bases between them. CDR3 residues: CASSYSSGVRITGELFF. DNA of the CDR3: TGTGCCAGCAGTTACTCGAGTGGGGTCAGGATCACCGGGGAGCTGTTTTTT.

This clonotype was counted at least ten times. The V gene is TRBV7-2, the J gene TRBJ2-7; possible D gene TRBD1, 5 bases. CDR3 length equals 15 residues. Trimming cost V 0 bases and J 5 bases, with 14 bases left between them. CDR1 SGHTA and CDR2 FQGNSA come from the germline V gene. The CDR3 sequence: CASSLAPAGKNEQYF. As DNA, the CDR3 is TGTGCCAGCAGCTTAGCCCCGGCAGGGAAGAACGAGCAGTACTTC.

V gene TRBV9 combines with J gene TRBJ1-2; D possibly corresponds to TRBD1 (6 bases). The germline V gene has CDR1 SGDLS and CDR2 YYNGEE. Between the trimmed V and J ends, which lost 2 bases and 1 base, there was a span of 9 bases. This CDR3 is built from 14 residues. The CDR3 DNA reads TGTGCCAGCAGCGTTGGGACACATAACTATGGCTACACCTTC. The encoded protein is CASSVGTHNYGYTF.

The sample holds many counts of this clonotype. The CDR3 nucleotides read TGTGCCAGCAGCGCTAGAGGAGGAGCCTACGAGCAGTACTTC. It translates to CASSARGGAYEQYF. The chain couples TRBV7-6 to TRBJ2-7, with a weak D call TRBD2 (5 bases). CDR1 and CDR2 (germline): SGHVS, FNYEAQ. The CDR3 spans 14 residues. Trimming took off 5 bases at V and 2 bases at J, with 13 bases between the two ends.

The chain is built from TRBV29-1 and TRBJ2-5; the match to TRBD1 covers 11 bases. Trimming took 3 bases from V and 4 from J; bases not matched to a gene: 4. Germline V gene lookup returns CDR1 SQVTM and CDR2 ANQGSEA. The CDR3 is 14 amino acids. DNA of the CDR3: TGCAGCGTTGATTTGGACAGGGGGCGAGAGACCCAGTACTTC. Its translation is CSVDLDRGRETQYF.

Ten or more counts support this clonotype. This chain uses TRBV4-2 with TRBJ2-7; D may be TRBD1 or TRBD2 (5 bases each). This CDR3 is built from 15 residues. Per germline, CDR1 LGHNA and CDR2 YNFKEQ. Trimming cost V 6 bases and J 6 bases, with 21 bases left between them. The CDR3 is CASSLTPGTSSEQYF. As DNA, the CDR3 is TGTGCCAGCAGTCTAACCCCCGGGACCTCATCCGAGCAGTACTTC.

This clonotype was counted many times. V and J are TRBV7-9 and TRBJ2-1; perhaps D is TRBD1 or TRBD2 (5 bases each). CDR1 and CDR2 from the germline V gene are SEHNR and FQNEAQ (reference sequence). Trimming removed 5 bases at V and 7 bases at J, with 18 bases between. This CDR3 comprises 15 residues. This chain's CDR3 is CASSPQRGEKNEQFF. The CDR3 nucleotides are TGTGCCAGCAGCCCCCAGAGGGGAGAGAAGAATGAGCAGTTCTTC. The variable domain in full, completed from reference TRBV7-9 and TRBJ2-1, reads DTGVSQNPRHKITKRGQNVTFRCDPISEHNRLYWYRQTLGQGPEFLTYFQNEAQLEKSRLLSDRFSAERPKGSFSTLEIQRTEQGDSAMYLCASSPQRGEKNEQFFGPGTRLTVL.

In its sample, this clonotype was seen many times. The chain links TRBV12-3 or TRBV12-4 to TRBJ2-2; 11 bases line up with TRBD1. V was clipped by 5 bases and J by 6 bases; unmatched bases: 8. The CDR3 has 16 amino acids. The CDR3 sequence is CASSPLPGQGAGELFF. CDR3 nucleotides: TGTGCCAGCAGTCCTCTACCGGGACAGGGGGCCGGGGAGCTGTTTTTT.

The chain combines TRBV9 with TRBJ1-6; D is unresolved. The germline CDR1 and CDR2 sequences are SGDLS and YYNGEE. This CDR3 has 14 amino acids. Trimming cost V 4 bases and J 5 bases, with 10 bases left between them. CDR3 bases: TGTGCCAGCAGCCTTCGAGCCAATAATTCACCCCTCCACTTT. It specifies CASSLRANNSPLHF.

V and J are TRBV29-1 and TRBJ2-3, with 11 bases that match TRBD2. The ends lost 4 bases at V and 0 bases at J; junction bases unmatched: 9. This CDR3 has 17 amino acids. CDR1 and CDR2 from the germline V gene are SQVTM and ANQGSEA. DNA of the CDR3: TGCAGCGTTGGTAGTCTAGCGGGGGGCTTGAGCACAGATACGCAGTATTTT. It specifies CSVGSLAGGLSTDTQYF.

The rearrangement joins TRBV14 to TRBJ1-2; TRBD1 might be the D (5 bases). Germline V gene data show CDR1 as SGHDN and CDR2 as FVKESK. The CDR3 consists of 16 residues. Trimming took off 3 bases at V and 5 bases at J, with 19 bases between the two ends. For the CDR3, the DNA is TGTGCCAGCAGCCAGGAGACCGGGGCCCTAGGATATGGCTACACCTTC. Translated, it gives CASSQETGALGYGYTF.

This clonotype was counted many times. The V and J genes are TRBV28 and TRBJ1-1; no clear D. Per the germline V gene, CDR1 is MDHEN and CDR2 is SYDVKM. The CDR3 loop spans 15 amino acids. Trimming took off 6 bases at V and 6 bases at J, with 20 bases between the two ends. CDR3 DNA: TGTGCCAGCAGCTTAGCGGACGGATGGCGGCCTGAAGCTTTCTTT. It encodes CASSLADGWRPEAFF. Filled out from reference TRBV28 and TRBJ1-1, the complete variable domain reads DVKVTQSSRYLVKRTGEKVFLECVQDMDHENMFWYRQDPGLGLRLIYFSYDVKMKEKGDIPEGYSVSREKKERFSLILESASTNQTSMYLCASSLADGWRPEAFFGQGTRLTVV.

This clonotype was seen ten or more times. V gene TRBV6-2 or TRBV6-3 combines with J gene TRBJ2-5; TRBD2 agrees at 15 bases. After removal of 6 bases from V and 2 bases from J, the junction contained 10 bases not matched to a gene. The CDR3 is 18 residues long. Germline V gene sequence: CDR1 MNHEY, CDR2 SVGEGT. The CDR3 DNA reads TGTGCCAGCAGCCGTGGACTAGCGGGGGGGCGACGTCAAGAGACCCAGTACTTC. The encoded protein is CASSRGLAGGRRQETQYF.

The chain employs TRBV6-1 and TRBJ2-2; TRBD1 aligns across 11 bases. This CDR3 contains 17 residues. From germline, CDR1 is MNHNS and CDR2 SASEGT. V lost 6 bases and J lost 4; bases outside the gene matches: 10. The CDR3 sequence: CASSPGRGQGGTGELFF. The CDR3, as DNA: TGTGCCAGCAGCCCCGGACGGGGACAGGGGGGCACCGGGGAGCTGTTTTTT.

This clonotype was recorded at least ten times. The V and J genes are TRBV6-6 and TRBJ2-7, with D possibly matching TRBD1 (5 bases). The CDR3 spans 13 residues. CDR1 is MNHNY, CDR2 SVGAGI, per germline (reference sequence). V was shortened by 11 bases and J by 0 bases, with 14 bases between the two germline ends. The CDR3 DNA is TGTGCCCGTTGTGGACAACCCTCCTACGAGCAGTACTTC. This encodes CARCGQPSYEQYF.